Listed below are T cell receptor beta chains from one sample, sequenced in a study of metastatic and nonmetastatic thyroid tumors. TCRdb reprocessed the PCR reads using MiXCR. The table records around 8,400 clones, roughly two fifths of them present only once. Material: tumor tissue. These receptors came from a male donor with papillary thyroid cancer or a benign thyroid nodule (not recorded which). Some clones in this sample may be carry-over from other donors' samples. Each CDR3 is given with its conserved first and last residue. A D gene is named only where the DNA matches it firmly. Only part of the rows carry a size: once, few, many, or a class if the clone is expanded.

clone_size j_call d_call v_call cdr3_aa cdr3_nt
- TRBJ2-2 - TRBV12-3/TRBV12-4 CASSYSNTGELFF TGTGCCAGCAGCTACAGTAACACCGGGGAGCTGTTTTTT
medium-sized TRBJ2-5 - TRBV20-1 CSAQPLRDQQETQYF TGCAGTGCCCAACCTCTAAGGGACCAACAAGAGACCCAGTACTTC
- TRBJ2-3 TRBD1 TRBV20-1 CSANGQEITDTQYF TGCAGTGCGAACGGACAGGAGATCACAGATACGCAGTATTTT
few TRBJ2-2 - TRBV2 CASSRGTGELFF TGTGCCAGCAGTCGAGGGACCGGGGAGCTGTTTTTT
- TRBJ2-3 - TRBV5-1 CASSLGRIPSTDTQYF TGCGCCAGCAGCTTGGGTCGTATTCCTAGCACAGATACGCAGTATTTT
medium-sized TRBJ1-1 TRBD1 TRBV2 CASSEVQGLGTEAFF TGTGCCAGCAGTGAAGTACAGGGGTTGGGGACTGAAGCTTTCTTT
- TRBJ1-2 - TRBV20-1 CSARLPSTGPYGYTF TGCAGTGCTAGGCTCCCCTCGACAGGCCCCTATGGCTACACCTTC
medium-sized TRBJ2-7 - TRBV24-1 CATTGVIPYF TGTGCCACCACGGGGGTCATCCCTTACTTC
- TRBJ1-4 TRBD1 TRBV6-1 CASSEGGQGFEKLFF TGTGCCAGCAGTGAAGGGGGACAGGGTTTTGAAAAACTGTTTTTT
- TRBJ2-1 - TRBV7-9 CASSPDSNEQFF TGTGCCAGCAGCCCAGACTCCAATGAGCAGTTCTTC
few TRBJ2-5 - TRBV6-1 CASSPRDIQETQYF TGTGCCAGCAGTCCTCGGGACATCCAAGAGACCCAGTACTTC
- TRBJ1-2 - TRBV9 CASSADFLNYGYTF TGTGCCAGCAGCGCAGACTTTCTGAACTATGGCTACACCTTC
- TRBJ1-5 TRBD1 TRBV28 CASGGQFNHPQHF TGTGCCAGCGGGGGACAGTTCAATCATCCCCAGCATTTT
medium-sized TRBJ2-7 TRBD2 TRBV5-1 CASSTDPGLAGEQYF TGCGCCAGCAGCACTGACCCGGGACTAGCTGGCGAGCAGTACTTC
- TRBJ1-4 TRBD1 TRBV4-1 CASSPRTGSEKLFF TGCGCCAGCAGCCCAAGGACAGGGAGTGAAAAACTGTTTTTT
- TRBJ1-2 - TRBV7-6 CASSPREGNYGYTF TGTGCCAGCAGCCCACGCGAGGGTAACTATGGCTACACCTTC
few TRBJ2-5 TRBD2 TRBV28 CASSAPSGTSPETQYF TGTGCCAGCAGTGCGCCTAGCGGAACCTCCCCGGAGACCCAGTACTTC